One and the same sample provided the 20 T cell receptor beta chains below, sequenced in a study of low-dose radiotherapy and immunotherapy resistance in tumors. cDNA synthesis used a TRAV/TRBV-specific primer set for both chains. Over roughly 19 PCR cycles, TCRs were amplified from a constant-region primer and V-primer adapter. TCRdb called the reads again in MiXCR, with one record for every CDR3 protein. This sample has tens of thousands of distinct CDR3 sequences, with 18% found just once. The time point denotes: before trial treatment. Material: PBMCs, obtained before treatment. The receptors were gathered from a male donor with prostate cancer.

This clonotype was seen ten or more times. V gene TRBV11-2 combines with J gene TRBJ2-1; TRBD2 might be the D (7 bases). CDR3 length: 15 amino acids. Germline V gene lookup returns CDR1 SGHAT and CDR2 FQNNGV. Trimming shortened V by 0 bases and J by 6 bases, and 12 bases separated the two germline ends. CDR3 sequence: CASSLEGGASNEQFF. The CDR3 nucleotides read TGTGCCAGCAGCTTAGAAGGGGGGGCCAGCAATGAGCAGTTCTTC. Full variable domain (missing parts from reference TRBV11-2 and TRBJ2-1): EAGVAQSPRYKIIEKRQSVAFWCNPISGHATLYWYQQILGQGPKLLIQFQNNGVVDDSQLPKDRFSAERLKGVDSTLKIQPAKLEDSAVYLCASSLEGGASNEQFFGPGTRLTVL.

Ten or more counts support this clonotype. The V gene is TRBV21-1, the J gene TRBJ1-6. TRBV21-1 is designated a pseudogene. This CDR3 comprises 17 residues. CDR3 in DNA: TGTGCCAGCAGCCCAGAGAGGCATCAGCTTGGGCCTTCACCCCTCCACTTT. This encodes CASSPERHQLGPSPLHF.

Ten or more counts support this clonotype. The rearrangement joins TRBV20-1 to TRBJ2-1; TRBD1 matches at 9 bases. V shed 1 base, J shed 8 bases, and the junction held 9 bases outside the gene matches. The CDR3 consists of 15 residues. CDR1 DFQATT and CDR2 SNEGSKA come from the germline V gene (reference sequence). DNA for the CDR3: TGCAGTGCTAGAGTTACGGGACAGGGCGGTTATGAGCAGTTCTTC. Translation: CSARVTGQGGYEQFF.

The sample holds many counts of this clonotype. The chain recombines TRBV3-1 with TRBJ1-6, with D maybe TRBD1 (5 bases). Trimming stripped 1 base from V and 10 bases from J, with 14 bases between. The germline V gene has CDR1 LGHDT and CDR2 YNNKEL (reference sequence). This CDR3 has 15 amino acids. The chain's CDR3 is CASSQGGRTFSPLHF. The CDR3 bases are TGTGCCAGCAGCCAAGGGGGCAGGACCTTCTCACCCCTCCACTTT.

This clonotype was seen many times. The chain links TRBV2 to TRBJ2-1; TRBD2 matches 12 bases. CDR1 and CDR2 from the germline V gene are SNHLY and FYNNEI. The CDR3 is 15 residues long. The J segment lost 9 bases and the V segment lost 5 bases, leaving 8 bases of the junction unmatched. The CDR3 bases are TGTGCCAGCAGTAGACTAGCGGGGGTTCGCGGTGAGCAGTTCTTC. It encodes CASSRLAGVRGEQFF.

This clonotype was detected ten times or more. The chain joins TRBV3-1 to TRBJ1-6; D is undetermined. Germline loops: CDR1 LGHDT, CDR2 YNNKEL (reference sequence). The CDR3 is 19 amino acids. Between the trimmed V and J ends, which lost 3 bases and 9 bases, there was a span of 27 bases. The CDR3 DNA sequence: TGTGCCAGCAGCCACCCGACCGGGCCACTCCATATTGTCGGTTCACCCCTCCACTTT. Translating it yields CASSHPTGPLHIVGSPLHF.

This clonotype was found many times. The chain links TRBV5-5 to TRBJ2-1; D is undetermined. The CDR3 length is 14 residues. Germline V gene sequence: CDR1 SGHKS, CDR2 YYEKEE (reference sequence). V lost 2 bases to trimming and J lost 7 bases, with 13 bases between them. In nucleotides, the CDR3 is TGTGCCAGCAGCTTATATCTATCTGGTAATGAGCAGTTCTTC. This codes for CASSLYLSGNEQFF.

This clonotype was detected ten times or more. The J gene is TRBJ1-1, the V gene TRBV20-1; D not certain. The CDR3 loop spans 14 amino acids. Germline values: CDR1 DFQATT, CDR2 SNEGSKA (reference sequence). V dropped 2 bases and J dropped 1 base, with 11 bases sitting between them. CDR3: CSARLRVGNTEAFF. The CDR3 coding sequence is TGCAGTGCTAGACTCCGGGTGGGGAACACTGAAGCTTTCTTT.

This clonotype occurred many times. The CDR3 loop is CASSQDRGTATGETQYF. Written as DNA, the CDR3 is TGTGCCAGCAGCCAAGATCGTGGGACTGCCACGGGAGAGACCCAGTACTTC. J is TRBJ2-5 and V is TRBV4-2; maybe TRBD2 (6 bases). The CDR3 is 17 amino acids. Deletions cut 0 bases from V and 4 bases from J, with 18 bases between. Per the germline V gene, CDR1 is LGHNA and CDR2 is YNFKEQ.

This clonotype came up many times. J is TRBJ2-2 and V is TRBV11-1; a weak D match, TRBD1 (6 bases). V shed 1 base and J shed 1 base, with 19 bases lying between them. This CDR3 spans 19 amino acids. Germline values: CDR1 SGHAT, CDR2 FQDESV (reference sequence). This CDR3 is CASSLVGGGLELNTGELFF. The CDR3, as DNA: TGTGCCAGCAGCTTAGTAGGGGGTGGATTGGAGCTGAACACCGGGGAGCTGTTTTTT.

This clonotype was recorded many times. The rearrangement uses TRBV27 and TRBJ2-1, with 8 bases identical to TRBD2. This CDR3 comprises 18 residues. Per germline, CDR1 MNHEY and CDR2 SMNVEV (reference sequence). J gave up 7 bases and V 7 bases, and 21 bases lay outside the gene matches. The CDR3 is CASNARGAIDLTGNEQFF. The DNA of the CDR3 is TGTGCCAGCAATGCGCGGGGGGCGATAGATTTAACAGGGAATGAGCAGTTCTTC.

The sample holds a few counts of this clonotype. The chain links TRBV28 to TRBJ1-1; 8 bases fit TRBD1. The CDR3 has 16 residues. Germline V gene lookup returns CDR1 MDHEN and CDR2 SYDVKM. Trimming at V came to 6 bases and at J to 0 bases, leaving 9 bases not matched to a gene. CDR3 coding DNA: TGTGCCAGCAGCCCCGACAGGGGCATCATGAACACTGAAGCTTTCTTT. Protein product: CASSPDRGIMNTEAFF. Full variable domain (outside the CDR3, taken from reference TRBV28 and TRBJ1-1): DVKVTQSSRYLVKRTGEKVFLECVQDMDHENMFWYRQDPGLGLRLIYFSYDVKMKEKGDIPEGYSVSREKKERFSLILESASTNQTSMYLCASSPDRGIMNTEAFFGQGTRLTVV.

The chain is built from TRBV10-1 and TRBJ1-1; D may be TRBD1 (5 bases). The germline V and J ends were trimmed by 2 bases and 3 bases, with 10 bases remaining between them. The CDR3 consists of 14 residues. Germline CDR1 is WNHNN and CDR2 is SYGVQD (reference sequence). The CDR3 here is CASSEQGRYTEAFF. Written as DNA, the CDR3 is TGCGCCAGCAGTGAGCAGGGAAGGTACACTGAAGCTTTCTTT.

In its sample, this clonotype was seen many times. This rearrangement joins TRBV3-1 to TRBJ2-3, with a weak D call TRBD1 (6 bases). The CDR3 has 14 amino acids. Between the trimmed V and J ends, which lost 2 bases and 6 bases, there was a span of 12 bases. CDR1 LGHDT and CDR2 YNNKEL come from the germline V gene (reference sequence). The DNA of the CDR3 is TGTGCCAGCAGCCAAACAGGGATGTGGGATACGCAGTATTTT. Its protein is CASSQTGMWDTQYF.

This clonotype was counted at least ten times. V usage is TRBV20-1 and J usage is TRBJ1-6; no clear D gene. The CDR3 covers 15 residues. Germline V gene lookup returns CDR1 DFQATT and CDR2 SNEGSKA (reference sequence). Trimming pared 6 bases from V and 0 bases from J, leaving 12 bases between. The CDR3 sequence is CSAKTESSYNSPLHF. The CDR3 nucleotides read TGCAGTGCCAAGACGGAGAGCTCCTATAATTCACCCCTCCACTTT.

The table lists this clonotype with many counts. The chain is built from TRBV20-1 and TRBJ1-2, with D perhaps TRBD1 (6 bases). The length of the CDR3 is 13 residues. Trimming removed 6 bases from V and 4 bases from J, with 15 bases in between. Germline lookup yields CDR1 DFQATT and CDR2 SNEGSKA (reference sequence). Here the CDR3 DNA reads TGCAGTGCAACCCGACAGGAGGGCTATGGCTACACCTTC. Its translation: CSATRQEGYGYTF.

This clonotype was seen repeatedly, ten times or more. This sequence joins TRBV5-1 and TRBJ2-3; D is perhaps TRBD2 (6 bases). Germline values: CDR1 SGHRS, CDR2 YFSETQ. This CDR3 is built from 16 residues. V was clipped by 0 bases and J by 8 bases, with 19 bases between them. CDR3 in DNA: TGCGCCAGCAGCTTGGGGACACTCCTTAAGGGAGGTACGCAGTATTTT. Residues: CASSLGTLLKGGTQYF.

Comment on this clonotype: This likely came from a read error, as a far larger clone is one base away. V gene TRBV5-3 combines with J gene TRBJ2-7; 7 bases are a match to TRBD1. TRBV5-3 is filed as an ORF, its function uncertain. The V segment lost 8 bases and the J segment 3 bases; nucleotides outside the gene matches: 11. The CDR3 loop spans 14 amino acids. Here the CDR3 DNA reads TGTGCCAGCAGCCCGACAGGGTTCATCTACGAGCAGTACTTC. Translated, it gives CASSPTGFIYEQYF.

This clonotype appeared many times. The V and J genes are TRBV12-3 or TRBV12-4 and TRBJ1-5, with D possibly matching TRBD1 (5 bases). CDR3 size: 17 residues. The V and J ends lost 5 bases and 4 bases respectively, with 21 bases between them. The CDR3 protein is CASSPLGTVGLNQPQHF. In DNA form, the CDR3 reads TGTGCCAGCAGTCCCCTCGGGACCGTTGGACTAAATCAGCCCCAGCATTTT.

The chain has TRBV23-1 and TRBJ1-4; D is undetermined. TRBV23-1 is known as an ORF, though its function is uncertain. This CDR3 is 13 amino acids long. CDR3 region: CGKPRHRIEKLFF. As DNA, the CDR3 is TGCGGCAAGCCCCGGCACCGGATAGAAAAACTGTTTTTT.